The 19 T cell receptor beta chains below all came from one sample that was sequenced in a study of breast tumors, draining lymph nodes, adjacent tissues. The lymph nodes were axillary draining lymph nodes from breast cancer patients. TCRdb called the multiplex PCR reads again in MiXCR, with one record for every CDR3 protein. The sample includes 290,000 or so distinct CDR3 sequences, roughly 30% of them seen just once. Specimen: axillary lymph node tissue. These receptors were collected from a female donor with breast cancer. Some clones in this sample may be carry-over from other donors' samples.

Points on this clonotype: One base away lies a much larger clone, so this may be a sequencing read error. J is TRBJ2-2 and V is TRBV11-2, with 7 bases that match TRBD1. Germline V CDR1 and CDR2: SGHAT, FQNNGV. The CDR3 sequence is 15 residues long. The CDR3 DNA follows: TGTGCCAGCAGGGATTGGACAGGAGGCACCGGGGAGCTGCTTTTT. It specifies CASRDWTGGTGELLF.

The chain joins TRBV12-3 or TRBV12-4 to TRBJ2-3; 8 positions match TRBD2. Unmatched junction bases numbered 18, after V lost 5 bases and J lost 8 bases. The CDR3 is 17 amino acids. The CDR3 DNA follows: TGTGCCAGCAGTCAAAGCGCGGGGGGAGTCGCCCCAGGTACGCAGTATTTT. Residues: CASSQSAGGVAPGTQYF.

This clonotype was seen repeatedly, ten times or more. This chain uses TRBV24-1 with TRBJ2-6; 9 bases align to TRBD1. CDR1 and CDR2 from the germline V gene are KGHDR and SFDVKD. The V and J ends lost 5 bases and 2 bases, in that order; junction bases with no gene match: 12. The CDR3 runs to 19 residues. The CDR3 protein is CATSGRPGQGFPGANVLTF. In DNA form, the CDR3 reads TGTGCCACCAGTGGCCGACCGGGACAGGGATTCCCTGGGGCCAACGTCCTGACTTTC.

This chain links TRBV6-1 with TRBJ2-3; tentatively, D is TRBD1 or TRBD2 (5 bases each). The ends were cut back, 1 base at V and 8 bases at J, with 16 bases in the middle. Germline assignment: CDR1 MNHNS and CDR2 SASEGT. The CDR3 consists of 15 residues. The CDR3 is CASSEGTLRGPTQYF. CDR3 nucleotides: TGTGCCAGCAGTGAAGGGACTCTTCGGGGCCCTACGCAGTATTTT.

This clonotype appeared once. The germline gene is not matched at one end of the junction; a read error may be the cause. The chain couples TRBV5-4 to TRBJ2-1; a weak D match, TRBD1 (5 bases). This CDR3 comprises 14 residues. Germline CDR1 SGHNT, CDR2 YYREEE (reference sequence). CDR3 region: CANSLGHNYNEQFF. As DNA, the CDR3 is TGTGCCAACAGCCTGGGGCATAATTACAATGAGCAGTTCTTC.

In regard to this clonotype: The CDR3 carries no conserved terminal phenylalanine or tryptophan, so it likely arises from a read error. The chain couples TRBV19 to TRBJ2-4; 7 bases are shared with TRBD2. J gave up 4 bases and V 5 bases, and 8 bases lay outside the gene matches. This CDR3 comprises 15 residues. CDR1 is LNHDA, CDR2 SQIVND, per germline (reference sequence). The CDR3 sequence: CASSFLAEGKNIQYS. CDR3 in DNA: TGTGCCAGTAGTTTCCTAGCGGAGGGGAAAAACATTCAGTACTCC.

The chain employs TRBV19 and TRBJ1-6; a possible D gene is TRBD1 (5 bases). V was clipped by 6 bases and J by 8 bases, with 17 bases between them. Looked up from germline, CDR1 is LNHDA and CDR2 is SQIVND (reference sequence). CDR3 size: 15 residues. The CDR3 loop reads CASSSGTRLDSPLHF. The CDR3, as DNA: TGTGCCAGTAGCTCAGGGACTAGGTTGGATTCACCCCTCCACTTT.

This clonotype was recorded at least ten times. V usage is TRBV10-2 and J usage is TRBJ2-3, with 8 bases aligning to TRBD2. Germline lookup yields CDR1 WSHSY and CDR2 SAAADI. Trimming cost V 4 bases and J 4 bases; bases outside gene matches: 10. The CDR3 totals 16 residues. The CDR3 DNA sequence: TGCGCCAGCAGTGCGAAGCGGGGGAAGAGGCCAGATACGCAGTATTTT. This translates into CASSAKRGKRPDTQYF.

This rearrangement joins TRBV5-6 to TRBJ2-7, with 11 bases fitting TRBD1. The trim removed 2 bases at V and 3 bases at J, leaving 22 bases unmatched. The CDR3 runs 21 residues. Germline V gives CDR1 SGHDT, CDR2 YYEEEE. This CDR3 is CASSLLGQGASWASSLYEQYF. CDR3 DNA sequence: TGTGCCAGCAGCTTATTAGGACAGGGGGCGTCATGGGCTAGTTCCCTCTACGAGCAGTACTTC.

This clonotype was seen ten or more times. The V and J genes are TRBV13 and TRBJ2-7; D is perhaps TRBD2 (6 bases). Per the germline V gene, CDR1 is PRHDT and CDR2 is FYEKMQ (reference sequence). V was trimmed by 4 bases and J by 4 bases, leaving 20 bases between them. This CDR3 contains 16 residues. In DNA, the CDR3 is TGTGCCAGCAGCTCCAGGGACTTCCGCTCCCCTTACGAGCAGTACTTC. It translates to CASSSRDFRSPYEQYF.

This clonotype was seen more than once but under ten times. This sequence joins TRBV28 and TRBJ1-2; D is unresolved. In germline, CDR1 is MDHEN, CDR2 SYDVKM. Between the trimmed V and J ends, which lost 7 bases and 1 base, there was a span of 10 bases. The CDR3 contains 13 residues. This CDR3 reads CASTINSNYGYTF. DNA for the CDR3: TGTGCCAGCACTATAAACAGTAACTATGGCTACACCTTC.

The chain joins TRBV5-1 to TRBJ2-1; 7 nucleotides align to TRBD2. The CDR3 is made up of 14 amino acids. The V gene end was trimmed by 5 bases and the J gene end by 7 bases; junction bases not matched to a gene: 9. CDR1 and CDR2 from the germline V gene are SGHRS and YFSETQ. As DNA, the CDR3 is TGCGCCAGCAGACCGCGGGCCGGGGGGAATGAGCAGTTCTTC. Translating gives CASRPRAGGNEQFF.

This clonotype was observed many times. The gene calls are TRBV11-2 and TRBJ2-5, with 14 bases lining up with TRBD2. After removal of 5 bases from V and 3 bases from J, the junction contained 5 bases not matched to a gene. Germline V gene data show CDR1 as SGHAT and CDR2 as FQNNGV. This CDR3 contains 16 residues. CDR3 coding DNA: TGTGCCAGCAGCCAAGGGACTAGCGGGAGAGAAGAGACCCAGTACTTC. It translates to CASSQGTSGREETQYF.

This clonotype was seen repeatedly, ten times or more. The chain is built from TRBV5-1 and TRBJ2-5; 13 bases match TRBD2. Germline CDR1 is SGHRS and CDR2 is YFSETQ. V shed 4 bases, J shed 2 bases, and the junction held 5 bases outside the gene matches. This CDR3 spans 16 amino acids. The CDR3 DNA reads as TGCGCCAGCAGCCTAAGGACTAGCGGGAGTCAAGAGACCCAGTACTTC. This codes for CASSLRTSGSQETQYF.

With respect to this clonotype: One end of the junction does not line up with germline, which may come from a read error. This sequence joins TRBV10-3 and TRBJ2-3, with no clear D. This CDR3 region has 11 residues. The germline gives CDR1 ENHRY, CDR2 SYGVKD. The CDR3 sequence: CAISESDSQYF. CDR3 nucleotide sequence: TGTGCCATCAGTGAGTCAGATTCGCAGTATTTT.

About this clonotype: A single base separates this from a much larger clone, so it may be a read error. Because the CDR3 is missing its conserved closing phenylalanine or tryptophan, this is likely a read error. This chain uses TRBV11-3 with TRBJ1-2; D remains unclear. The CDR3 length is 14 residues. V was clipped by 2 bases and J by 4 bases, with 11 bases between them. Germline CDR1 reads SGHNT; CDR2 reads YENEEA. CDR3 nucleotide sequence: TGTGCCAGCAGCTTAAGAACAGACCTCTATGGCTACACCCTC. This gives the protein CASSLRTDLYGYTL.

The CDR3 protein is CASTYRGAGNNEQFF. The DNA for the CDR3 is TGTGCCAGCACCTATCGGGGGGCGGGAAACAATGAGCAGTTCTTC. J is TRBJ2-1 and V is TRBV28, with D perhaps matching TRBD2 (7 bases). Germline V lookup: CDR1 MDHEN, CDR2 SYDVKM. The CDR3 sequence is 15 residues long. Deletions cut 7 bases from V and 5 bases from J, with 18 bases between.

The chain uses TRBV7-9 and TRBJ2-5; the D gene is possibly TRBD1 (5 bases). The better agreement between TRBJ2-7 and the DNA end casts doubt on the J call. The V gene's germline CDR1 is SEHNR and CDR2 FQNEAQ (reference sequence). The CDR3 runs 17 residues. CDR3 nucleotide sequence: TGTGCCAGCAGCAGAGGCCGGACAAAGGGGCATTCCTACGAGCAGTACTTC. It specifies CASSRGRTKGHSYEQYF.

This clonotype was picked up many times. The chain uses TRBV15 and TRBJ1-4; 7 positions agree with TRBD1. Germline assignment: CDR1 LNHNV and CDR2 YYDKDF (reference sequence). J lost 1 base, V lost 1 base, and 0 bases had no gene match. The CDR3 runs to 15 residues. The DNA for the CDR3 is TGTGCCACCAGCAGAGGACAGGGAACTAATGAAAAACTGTTTTTT. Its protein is CATSRGQGTNEKLFF.